This TCR beta chain was sequenced for a study of long-term antiretroviral therapy in people with HIV. This CDR3 is built from 16 residues. With 4 bases removed from V and 2 bases from J, the gap between germline ends came to 18 bases. Germline loops: CDR1 MNHEY, CDR2 SVGAGI. Assay version v3.0 of immunoSEQ was used, and it was run at survey level. Libraries were prepared by immunoSEQ multiplex PCR; TCRdb keeps only in-frame clonotypes and omits some of them. The sample yields 20,000 to 25,000 clones, roughly 80% seen once. Study-wide results and limits: Narrower CDR3 length ranges marked HIV repertoires relative to controls.

Specimens carried about 0.95-11 million cryopreserved PBMC before DNA extraction. This clone was observed a few times. The antigen is undetermined. The chain employs TRBV6-5 and TRBJ2-7; D remains unclear. Sequenced material: unsorted PBMCs, taken 1.1 years before starting antiretroviral therapy. This clonotype was obtained from a woman aged 40 to 49 with HIV. The CDR3 loop reads CASSSPSGPWPYEQYF. In DNA, the CDR3 is TGTGCCAGCAGTTCCCCCTCCGGACCTTGGCCCTACGAGCAGTACTTC.